What follows are 26 T cell receptor beta chains derived from one specimen sequenced in a study of OX40 agonist ivuxolimab in advanced cancers. This table comes from immunoSEQ multiplex PCR, and its TCRdb copy is limited to in-frame clones, with some not included. The sample has about 60,000 clones, roughly 83% seen once. The specimen was CD4+ or CD8+ T cells sorted from blood, collected in a trial of the OX40 agonist ivuxolimab. The receptors originated from an adult with an advanced solid tumor such as melanoma, head and neck, liver or kidney cancer.

CDR3 nucleotides: TGTGCCAGCAGCTTAGGACTAGTGTACGAGCAGTACTTC. Translating gives CASSLGLVYEQYF. This chain connects TRBV7-2 to TRBJ2-7, with a weak D call TRBD2 (6 bases). Trimming removed 1 base from V and 4 bases from J, with 8 bases in between. Germline assignment: CDR1 SGHTA and CDR2 FQGNSA. CDR3 length: 13 residues.

Only one count was recorded for this clone. V and J are TRBV7-7 and TRBJ2-1; D possibly uses TRBD1 or TRBD2 (5 bases each). Germline V gene sequence: CDR1 SSHAT, CDR2 FNYEAQ (reference sequence). There are 17 residues in the CDR3. The germline V and J ends were trimmed by 2 bases and 1 base, with 15 bases remaining between them. CDR3 protein: CASSLSGRGGSYNEQFF. CDR3 bases: TGTGCCAGCAGCTTATCGGGCCGGGGCGGTTCCTACAATGAGCAGTTCTTC.

The chain carries TRBV15 and TRBJ2-3; maybe TRBD1 (5 bases). This CDR3 contains 13 residues. Trimming left V 8 bases short and J 5 bases short, with 14 bases between. The germline V gene has CDR1 LNHNV and CDR2 YYDKDF (reference sequence). CDR3 residues: CATQGGDEDTQYF. As DNA, the CDR3 is TGTGCCACCCAGGGTGGAGACGAAGATACGCAGTATTTT. Using reference TRBV15 and TRBJ2-3 for the parts outside the CDR3, the full variable domain is DAMVIQNPRYQVTQFGKPVTLSCSQTLNHNVMYWYQQKSSQAPKLLFHYYDKDFNNEADTPDNFQSRRPNTSFCFLDIRSPGLGDTAMYLCATQGGDEDTQYFGPGTRLTVL.

This clone was counted between two and nine times. The genes are TRBV5-5 and TRBJ1-5; D is possibly TRBD1 (5 bases). Germline-derived CDR1 and CDR2 are SGHKS and YYEKEE (reference sequence). This CDR3 has 14 residues. V dropped 0 bases and J dropped 5 bases, with 9 bases sitting between them. The CDR3 here is CASSLVQGYQPQHF. DNA for the CDR3: TGTGCCAGCAGCTTGGTTCAGGGATATCAGCCCCAGCATTTT.

The rearrangement links TRBV7-8 to TRBJ2-2; TRBD1 agrees at 7 bases. CDR1 and CDR2 (germline): SGHVS, FQNEAQ. The CDR3 has 15 residues. The V segment lost 5 bases and the J segment 4 bases; nucleotides outside the gene matches: 7. The CDR3 DNA sequence: TGTGCCAGCAGCCCCAACAGGGGTTCCACCGGGGAGCTGTTTTTT. As protein: CASSPNRGSTGELFF.

The chain is built from TRBV5-1 and TRBJ1-1, with D possibly being TRBD1 (6 bases). CDR3 length: 15 residues. Per germline, CDR1 SGHRS and CDR2 YFSETQ. Trimming left V 7 bases short and J 2 bases short, with 18 bases between. For the CDR3, the DNA is TGCGCCAGCCAGAGAACAGGGACGCGAAACACTGAAGCTTTCTTT. Its translation: CASQRTGTRNTEAFF.

The chain combines TRBV7-9 with TRBJ1-3; TRBD1 is a possible D gene (5 bases). This CDR3 spans 16 amino acids. CDR1 and CDR2 (germline): SEHNR, FQNEAQ (reference sequence). Trimming took off 0 bases at V and 2 bases at J, with 11 bases between the two ends. Here the CDR3 DNA reads TGTGCCAGCAGCTTAGCGGGGGGTCCTGCTGGAAACACCATATATTTT. Translation gives CASSLAGGPAGNTIYF.

In this sample, this clone turned up once. The chain uses TRBV5-1 and TRBJ2-3; D might be TRBD2 (5 bases). Germline CDR1 and CDR2: SGHRS and YFSETQ. Trimming stripped 5 bases from V and 2 bases from J, with 9 bases between. The CDR3 is made up of 13 amino acids. The CDR3 sequence: CASRPLATDTQYF. The CDR3 bases are TGCGCCAGCAGGCCCCTAGCCACAGATACGCAGTATTTT.

The chain combines TRBV5-5 with TRBJ1-1; D may be TRBD1 (6 bases). V was trimmed by 3 bases and J by 6 bases, leaving 15 bases between them. Germline V gene lookup returns CDR1 SGHKS and CDR2 YYEKEE (reference sequence). CDR3 length: 14 amino acids. DNA for the CDR3: TGTGCCAGCAGCTACAGAGACAGGAAGCCTGAAGCTTTCTTT. It is translated as CASSYRDRKPEAFF.

This clone was counted once. This rearrangement joins TRBV7-2 to TRBJ2-1; D is tentatively TRBD1 or TRBD2 (5 bases each). Germline CDR1 reads SGHTA; CDR2 reads FQGNSA. This CDR3 contains 11 residues. Trimming pared 6 bases from V and 9 bases from J, leaving 9 bases between. This CDR3 reads CASRGVLEQFF. CDR3 DNA sequence: TGTGCCAGCAGGGGGGTGCTTGAGCAGTTCTTC.

The rearrangement joins TRBV7-9 to TRBJ2-7; no reliable D call. The CDR3 consists of 12 residues. Trimming took off 7 bases at V and 7 bases at J, with 14 bases between the two ends. Per germline, CDR1 SEHNR and CDR2 FQNEAQ (reference sequence). CDR3 in DNA: TGTGCCAGCACCCCGGCCGGATGGGAGCAGTACTTC. Translated, it gives CASTPAGWEQYF.

The chain recombines TRBV5-1 with TRBJ2-5; weak D call: TRBD2 (6 bases). The CDR3 runs to 14 residues. V was pared by 0 bases and J by 5 bases, with 11 bases between. Germline CDR1 SGHRS, CDR2 YFSETQ. The CDR3, as DNA: TGCGCCAGCAGCTTGGGATTGCTAGCGGAGACCCAGTACTTC. This codes for CASSLGLLAETQYF.

In DNA form, the CDR3 reads TGTGCCAGCAGCTTAGGGAGCGGGGGGGCCTACAATGAGCAGTTCTTC. The encoded protein is CASSLGSGGAYNEQFF. The V and J genes are TRBV7-6 and TRBJ2-1; 10 bases agree with TRBD2. With 1 base clipped from V and 2 bases from J, the junction kept 2 bases outside the gene matches. The CDR3 consists of 16 residues. From germline, CDR1 is SGHVS and CDR2 FNYEAQ.

V and J are TRBV6-1 and TRBJ1-5; D call uncertain. Trimming took off 3 bases at V and 2 bases at J, with 11 bases between the two ends. The V gene's germline CDR1 is MNHNS and CDR2 SASEGT. The CDR3 contains 15 residues. For the CDR3, the DNA is TGTGCCAGCAGTGACTCGCTGTGGGGCAATCAGCCCCAGCATTTT. It codes for CASSDSLWGNQPQHF.

As DNA, the CDR3 is TGTGCCAGCAGCTTATCTCGCGAGCAGTACTTC. Translated, it gives CASSLSREQYF. The J gene is TRBJ2-7, the V gene TRBV5-8; D unresolved. The CDR3 has 11 residues. V was clipped by 2 bases and J by 6 bases, with 6 bases between them. Germline V CDR1 and CDR2: SGHTS, YDEGEE.

DNA of the CDR3: TGCGCCAGCAGCTTGGTTACCAGGGATAATTCACCCCTCCACTTT. As protein: CASSLVTRDNSPLHF. The rearrangement uses TRBV5-1 and TRBJ1-6; D perhaps matches TRBD1 (5 bases). Germline assignment: CDR1 SGHRS and CDR2 YFSETQ. This CDR3 comprises 15 residues. The ends were cut back, 0 bases at V and 5 bases at J, with 9 bases in the middle.

DNA for the CDR3: TGTGCCAGCAGCTTAGCGGGCACACACTCCTACAATGAGCAGTTCTTC. This codes for CASSLAGTHSYNEQFF. V usage is TRBV7-2 and J usage is TRBJ2-1, with D uncertain. Germline CDR1 and CDR2: SGHTA and FQGNSA. The V gene lost 0 bases and the J gene lost 0 bases, with 9 bases spanning the gap. There are 16 residues in the CDR3.

V and J are TRBV20-1 and TRBJ1-5; no clear D. CDR3 length equals 10 residues. Germline assignment: CDR1 DFQATT and CDR2 SNEGSKA (reference sequence). With 7 bases removed from V and 5 bases from J, the gap between germline ends came to 6 bases. This CDR3 is CSGGDQPQHF. The CDR3, as DNA: TGCAGTGGCGGGGATCAGCCCCAGCATTTT.

This clone was seen only once. This rearrangement joins TRBV7-8 to TRBJ1-5; D remains ambiguous. V dropped 6 bases and J dropped 5 bases, with 14 bases sitting between them. There are 14 residues in the CDR3. The V gene's germline CDR1 is SGHVS and CDR2 FQNEAQ. The CDR3 sequence is CASSLTDPHQPQHF. The CDR3 bases are TGTGCCAGCAGTCTTACGGACCCGCATCAGCCCCAGCATTTT.

This chain connects TRBV6-5 to TRBJ2-1, with D tentatively TRBD1 or TRBD2 (6 bases each). The CDR3 runs to 15 residues. The ends were cut back, 6 bases at V and 5 bases at J, with 17 bases in the middle. Germline V CDR1 and CDR2: MNHEY, SVGAGI. CDR3 nucleotides: TGTGCCAGCAGCCCGGGGGCCCTCGCGAACAATGAGCAGTTCTTC. Amino acid sequence: CASSPGALANNEQFF.

The gene calls are TRBV27 and TRBJ2-2, with D possibly being TRBD1 (5 bases). The CDR3 has 15 residues. V dropped 2 bases and J dropped 2 bases, with 9 bases sitting between them. Germline V gives CDR1 MNHEY, CDR2 SMNVEV (reference sequence). CDR3 nucleotide sequence: TGTGCCAGCAGTTTAACCACAGGAAACACCGGGGAGCTGTTTTTT. Protein: CASSLTTGNTGELFF.

The chain couples TRBV5-1 to TRBJ2-1; D is unclear. The CDR3 contains 12 residues. From germline, CDR1 is SGHRS and CDR2 YFSETQ. Trimming left V 2 bases short and J 4 bases short, with 4 bases between. CDR3 in DNA: TGCGCCAGCAGCTTCGAATACAATGAGCAGTTCTTC. This codes for CASSFEYNEQFF.

The J gene is TRBJ2-3, the V gene TRBV7-9; D unresolved. The CDR3 is 16 amino acids. Germline V gives CDR1 SEHNR, CDR2 FQNEAQ (reference sequence). V was pared by 2 bases and J by 1 base, with 13 bases between. CDR3 DNA: TGTGCCAGCAGCTTATCGTTAGGGTCCCGCACAGATACGCAGTATTTT. Translated, it gives CASSLSLGSRTDTQYF.

The V call is TRBV5-1, the J call TRBJ2-7; TRBD2 matches 14 bases. The CDR3 sequence is 15 residues long. CDR1 and CDR2 from the germline V gene are SGHRS and YFSETQ. J gave up 6 bases and V 4 bases, and 6 bases lay outside the gene matches. Written as DNA, the CDR3 is TGCGCCAGCAGCCAAGGGACTAGCGGGAGAAGCGAGCAGTACTTC. It is translated as CASSQGTSGRSEQYF. The full variable domain, with the rest looked up from reference TRBV5-1 and TRBJ2-7, is KAGVTQTPRYLIKTRGQQVTLSCSPISGHRSVSWYQQTPGQGLQFLFEYFSETQRNKGNFPGRFSGRQFSNSRSEMNVSTLELGDSALYLCASSQGTSGRSEQYFGPGTRLTVT.

CDR3 DNA sequence: TGTGCCAGCAGTAAAGACACGGGCACTGAAGCTTTCTTT. Residues: CASSKDTGTEAFF. The chain uses TRBV6-5 and TRBJ1-1; no definite D call. V was clipped by 5 bases and J by 4 bases, with 11 bases between them. The CDR3 totals 13 residues. Looked up from germline, CDR1 is MNHEY and CDR2 is SVGAGI.

V is TRBV5-1 and J is TRBJ2-2; maybe TRBD2 (6 bases). The CDR3 is made up of 16 amino acids. Germline values: CDR1 SGHRS, CDR2 YFSETQ. Trimming left V 4 bases short and J 0 bases short, with 13 bases between. The CDR3 nucleotides read TGCGCCAGCAGCCAATCTAGCGACCCGAACACCGGGGAGCTGTTTTTT. Translated: CASSQSSDPNTGELFF.